This T cell receptor beta chain was found in a study of cytomegalovirus exposure and HLA in healthy donors. Primers for the PCR totalled 60 Vbeta and 13 Jbeta. Measured with immunoSEQ multiplex PCR; TCRdb has only the in-frame clones, and not every one. The sample has hundreds of thousands of clones, 70% seen once. Trimming cost V 5 bases and J 3 bases; bases outside gene matches: 5. This CDR3 is built from 15 residues. Germline V gene data show CDR1 as SNHLY and CDR2 as FYNNEI. This TCR was sampled from a man in his forties in good health and CMV-seropositive. Sequences were obtained from PBMCs. This chain joins TRBV2 and TRBJ2-2, with TRBD1 matching 8 bases. The CDR3 reads CASSQDRVHTGELFF. CDR3 sequence (DNA): TGTGCCAGCAGTCAGGACAGGGTCCACACCGGGGAGCTGTTTTTT. Looking up the rest from reference TRBV2 and TRBJ2-2 gives the full variable domain: EPEVTQTPSHQVTQMGQEVILRCVPISNHLYFYWYRQILGQKVEFLVSFYNNEISEKSEIFDDQFSVERPDGSNFTLKIRSTKLEDSAMYFCASSQDRVHTGELFFGEGSRLTVL.